Listed below are T cell receptor beta chains from one sample, sequenced in a study of beta chain features in type 1 diabetes. Some clones are missing from TCRdb's copy, which holds only in-frame ones; the method was immunoSEQ multiplex PCR. The sample yields 250,000 or so clones, roughly 20% seen once. Sequencing was performed on naive CD4+ T cells from blood. The source of these receptors is a woman aged 40 to 50 with type 1 diabetes. Each CDR3 is given with its conserved first and last residue. The order of the fields is D gene, CDR3 length, V gene, CDR3 protein. A D gene is named only where the DNA matches it firmly.

d_call: .
cdr3_length: 14
v_call: TRBV5-1
cdr3_aa: CASSLQPTNTEAFF

d_call: .
cdr3_length: 14
v_call: TRBV5-1
cdr3_aa: CASSLEVMPGELFF

d_call: TRBD1
cdr3_length: 13
v_call: TRBV10-3
cdr3_aa: CAIRLTGADEQYF

d_call: TRBD1
cdr3_length: 13
v_call: TRBV25-1
cdr3_aa: CASSGQGDGTQYF

d_call: .
cdr3_length: 12
v_call: TRBV6-5
cdr3_aa: CASSRGRAEAFF

d_call: TRBD2
cdr3_length: 15
v_call: TRBV5-1
cdr3_aa: CASTRLAGVQETQYF

d_call: .
cdr3_length: 13
v_call: TRBV7-2
cdr3_aa: CASSPEDLQPQHF

d_call: .
cdr3_length: 13
v_call: TRBV30
cdr3_aa: CAWSAYRETEAFF

d_call: TRBD2
cdr3_length: 15
v_call: TRBV4-1
cdr3_aa: CASSQLGGGPNEQFF

d_call: TRBD1
cdr3_length: 17
v_call: TRBV9
cdr3_aa: CASSVGIIGGNTGELFF

d_call: .
cdr3_length: 18
v_call: TRBV4-2
cdr3_aa: CASSQDRGEGDMNTEAFF

d_call: .
cdr3_length: 15
v_call: TRBV5-1
cdr3_aa: CASSTSGSGNTEAFF

d_call: .
cdr3_length: 14
v_call: TRBV9
cdr3_aa: CASSVVDRRDEQFF

d_call: .
cdr3_length: 15
v_call: TRBV4-1
cdr3_aa: CASSQAGFSGNTIYF

d_call: TRBD1
cdr3_length: 13
v_call: TRBV7-9
cdr3_aa: CASSSGQAGELFF

d_call: .
cdr3_length: 14
v_call: TRBV29-1
cdr3_aa: CSVLKAGGNYEQYF

d_call: .
cdr3_length: 12
v_call: TRBV29-1
cdr3_aa: CSASDRNTEAFF

d_call: .
cdr3_length: 16
v_call: TRBV4-1
cdr3_aa: CASSQDTYSRTYGYTF

d_call: .
cdr3_length: 13
v_call: TRBV30
cdr3_aa: CAWTPPAGDTQYF

d_call: TRBD2
cdr3_length: 16
v_call: TRBV4-3
cdr3_aa: CASSPRASGVTDTQYF

d_call: .
cdr3_length: 13
v_call: TRBV18
cdr3_aa: CASSPQGPGEQYF

d_call: .
cdr3_length: 13
v_call: TRBV27
cdr3_aa: CASSFQTKNIQYF

d_call: TRBD1
cdr3_length: 13
v_call: TRBV29-1
cdr3_aa: CSVVLDREETQYF

d_call: .
cdr3_length: 13
v_call: TRBV27
cdr3_aa: CASKGLLTDTQYF

d_call: .
cdr3_length: 13
v_call: TRBV4-2
cdr3_aa: CASSQDRGETQYF

d_call: .
cdr3_length: 15
v_call: TRBV5-1
cdr3_aa: CASSLSQSEAYEQYF

d_call: TRBD1
cdr3_length: 11
v_call: TRBV7-2
cdr3_aa: CASSWDSIQYF

d_call: TRBD1
cdr3_length: 13
v_call: TRBV30
cdr3_aa: CAWTGGWGQPQHF

d_call: .
cdr3_length: 13
v_call: TRBV7-2
cdr3_aa: CASSLEQGSEQYF

d_call: .
cdr3_length: 13
v_call: TRBV5-6
cdr3_aa: CASSPVSGETQYF

d_call: .
cdr3_length: 18
v_call: TRBV4-1
cdr3_aa: CASSRIPGLRSGANVLTF

d_call: .
cdr3_length: 13
v_call: TRBV7-3
cdr3_aa: CASSLDRAGGYTF

d_call: TRBD2
cdr3_length: 16
v_call: TRBV4-3
cdr3_aa: CASSPGRGGSTDTQYF

d_call: .
cdr3_length: 14
v_call: TRBV28
cdr3_aa: CASRLGQDNQPQHF

d_call: .
cdr3_length: 15
v_call: TRBV15
cdr3_aa: CATSRDRTDYYEQYF

d_call: .
cdr3_length: 13
v_call: TRBV5-1
cdr3_aa: CASSSTVQETQYF

d_call: TRBD1
cdr3_length: 12
v_call: TRBV7-2
cdr3_aa: CASRDRGNEQFF

d_call: .
cdr3_length: 16
v_call: TRBV5-1
cdr3_aa: CASSYVTGATNEKLFF

d_call: TRBD2
cdr3_length: 15
v_call: TRBV4-3
cdr3_aa: CASSQGTSGTYEQYF

d_call: .
cdr3_length: 13
v_call: TRBV29-1
cdr3_aa: CSVRHDSPNEQFF

d_call: TRBD1
cdr3_length: 15
v_call: TRBV12-5
cdr3_aa: CASGLGTGYAGELFF

d_call: .
cdr3_length: 15
v_call: TRBV2
cdr3_aa: CASSEDSGGADTQYF

d_call: .
cdr3_length: 15
v_call: TRBV2
cdr3_aa: CASSELGAGTDTQYF